This T cell receptor (beta chain) stems from a study of blood T cell repertoires in COVID-19. Profiled with immunoSEQ multiplex PCR; TCRdb holds only in-frame clones, not every one. The table records some 130,000 clones, 84% of them present only once. Participants were aged about 18 to 100 years, lived in under 25 US areas, and enrolled virtually. Categorization into cohorts depended on clinical history that participants reported. The CDR3 covers 12 residues. Germline-derived CDR1 and CDR2 are MNHEY and SVGAGI. Trimming removed 8 bases at V and 6 bases at J, with 11 bases between. The receptor was derived from a man aged 35-49 years with acute COVID-19. The specimen was PBMCs or T cells enriched from blood (not recorded which). This rearrangement joins TRBV6-5 to TRBJ2-1; D call uncertain. Here the CDR3 reads CASGRQANEQFF. Written as DNA, the CDR3 is TGTGCCAGCGGAAGGCAGGCCAATGAGCAGTTCTTC.